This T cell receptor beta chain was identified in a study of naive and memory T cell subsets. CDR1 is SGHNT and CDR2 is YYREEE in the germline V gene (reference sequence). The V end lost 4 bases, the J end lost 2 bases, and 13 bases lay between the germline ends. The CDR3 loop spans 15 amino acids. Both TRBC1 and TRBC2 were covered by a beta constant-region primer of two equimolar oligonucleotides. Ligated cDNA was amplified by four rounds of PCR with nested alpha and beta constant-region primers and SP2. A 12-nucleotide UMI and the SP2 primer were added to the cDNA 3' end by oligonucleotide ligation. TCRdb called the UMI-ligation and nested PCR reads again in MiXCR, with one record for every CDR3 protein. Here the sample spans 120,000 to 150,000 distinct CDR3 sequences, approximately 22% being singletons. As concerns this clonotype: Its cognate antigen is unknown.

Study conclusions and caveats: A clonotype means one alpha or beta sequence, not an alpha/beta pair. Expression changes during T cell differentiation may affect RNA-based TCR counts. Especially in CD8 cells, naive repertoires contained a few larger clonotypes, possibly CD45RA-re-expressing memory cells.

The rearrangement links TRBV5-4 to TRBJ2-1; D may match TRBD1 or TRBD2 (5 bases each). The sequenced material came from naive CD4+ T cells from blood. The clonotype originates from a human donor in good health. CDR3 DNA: TGTGCCAGCAGCCGGGACGGAATAACCTACAATGAGCAGTTCTTC. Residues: CASSRDGITYNEQFF.